The clone carrying this T cell receptor (beta chain) was picked up one time. The sample originates from a study of shared clonotypes between healthy human individuals. The table came from immunoSEQ multiplex PCR; TCRdb's copy has only in-frame clones and leaves some out. The top ten clones hold roughly 1.7% of a sample with roughly 640,000 clones, around 74% of them seen once. The TCR was taken from a woman in her twenties or thirties in good health. Sequencing was done on a sample of memory CD4+ T cells sorted from blood. The subset: CD45RA-negative fraction.

The CDR3: CASSVDPAGPTDTQYF. CDR3 nucleotide sequence: TGTGCCAGCAGCGTAGATCCAGCGGGGCCCACAGATACGCAGTATTTT. The chain uses TRBV9 and TRBJ2-3; 7 positions match TRBD2. The CDR3 contains 16 residues. Germline lookup yields CDR1 SGDLS and CDR2 YYNGEE. V lost 0 bases, J lost 2 bases, and 6 bases stayed unmatched.